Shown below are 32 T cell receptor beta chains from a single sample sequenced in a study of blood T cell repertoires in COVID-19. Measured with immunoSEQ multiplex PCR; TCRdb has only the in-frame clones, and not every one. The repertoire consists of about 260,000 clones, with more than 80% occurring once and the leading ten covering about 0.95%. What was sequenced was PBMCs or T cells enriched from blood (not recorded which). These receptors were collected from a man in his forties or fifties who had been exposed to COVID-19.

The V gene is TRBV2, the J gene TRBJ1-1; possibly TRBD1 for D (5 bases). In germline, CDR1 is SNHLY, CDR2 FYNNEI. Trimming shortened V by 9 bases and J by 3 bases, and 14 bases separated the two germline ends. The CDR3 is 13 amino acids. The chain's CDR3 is CASRAGVYTEAFF. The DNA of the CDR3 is TGTGCCAGTCGGGCGGGGGTCTACACTGAAGCTTTCTTT.

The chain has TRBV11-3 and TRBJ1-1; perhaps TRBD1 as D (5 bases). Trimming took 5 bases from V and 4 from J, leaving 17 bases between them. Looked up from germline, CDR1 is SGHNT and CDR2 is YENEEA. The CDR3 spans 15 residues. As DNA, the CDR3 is TGTGCCAGCAGCCCGGTCCGGGGGTTGGGCACTGAAGCTTTCTTT. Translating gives CASSPVRGLGTEAFF.

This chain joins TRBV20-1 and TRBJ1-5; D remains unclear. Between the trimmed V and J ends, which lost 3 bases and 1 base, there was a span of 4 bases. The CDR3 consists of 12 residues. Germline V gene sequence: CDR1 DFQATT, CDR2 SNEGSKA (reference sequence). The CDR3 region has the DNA TGCAGTGCTAGTTTAAGCAATCAGCCCCAGCATTTT. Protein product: CSASLSNQPQHF.

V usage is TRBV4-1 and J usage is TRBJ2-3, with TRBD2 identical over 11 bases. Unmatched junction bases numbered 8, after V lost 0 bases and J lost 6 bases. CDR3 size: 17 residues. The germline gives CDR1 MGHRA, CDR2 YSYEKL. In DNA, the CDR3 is TGCGCCAGCAGCCAAGATAGGATAGCGGGGGGGCAGGATACGCAGTATTTT. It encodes CASSQDRIAGGQDTQYF.

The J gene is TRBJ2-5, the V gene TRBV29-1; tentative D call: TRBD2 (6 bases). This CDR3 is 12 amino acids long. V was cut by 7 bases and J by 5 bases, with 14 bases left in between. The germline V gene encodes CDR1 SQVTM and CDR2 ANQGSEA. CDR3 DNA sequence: TGCAGCGCCGGGAGCCCCGGGGAGACCCAGTACTTC. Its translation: CSAGSPGETQYF.

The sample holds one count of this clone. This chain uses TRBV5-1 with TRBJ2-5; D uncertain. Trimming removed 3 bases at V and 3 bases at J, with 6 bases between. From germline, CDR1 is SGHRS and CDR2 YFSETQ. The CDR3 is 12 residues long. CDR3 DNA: TGCGCCAGCAGCTCCCTAAAAGAGACCCAGTACTTC. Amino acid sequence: CASSSLKETQYF. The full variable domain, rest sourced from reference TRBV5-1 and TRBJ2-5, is KAGVTQTPRYLIKTRGQQVTLSCSPISGHRSVSWYQQTPGQGLQFLFEYFSETQRNKGNFPGRFSGRQFSNSRSEMNVSTLELGDSALYLCASSSLKETQYFGPGTRLLVL.

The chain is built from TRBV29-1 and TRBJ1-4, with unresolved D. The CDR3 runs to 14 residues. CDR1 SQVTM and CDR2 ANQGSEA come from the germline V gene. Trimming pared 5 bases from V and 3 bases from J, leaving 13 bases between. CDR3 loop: CSVQPGMANEKLFF. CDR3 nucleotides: TGCAGCGTTCAACCGGGGATGGCTAATGAAAAACTGTTTTTT. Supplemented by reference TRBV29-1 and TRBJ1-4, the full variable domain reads SAVISQKPSRDICQRGTSLTIQCQVDSQVTMMFWYRQQPGQSLTLIATANQGSEATYESGFVIDKFPISRPNLTFSTLTVSNMSPEDSSIYLCSVQPGMANEKLFFGSGTQLSVL.

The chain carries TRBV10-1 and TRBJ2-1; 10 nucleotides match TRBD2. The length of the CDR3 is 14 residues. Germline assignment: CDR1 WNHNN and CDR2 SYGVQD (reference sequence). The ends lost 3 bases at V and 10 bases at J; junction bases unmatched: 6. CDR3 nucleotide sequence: TGCGCCAGCAGTGACTCTAGCGGGAGTCAGGAGCAGTTCTTC. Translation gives CASSDSSGSQEQFF.

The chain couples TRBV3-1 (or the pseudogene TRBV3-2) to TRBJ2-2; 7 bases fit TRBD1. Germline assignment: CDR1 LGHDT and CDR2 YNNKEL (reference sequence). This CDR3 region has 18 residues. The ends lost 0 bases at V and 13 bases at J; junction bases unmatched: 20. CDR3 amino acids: CASSQETRTGRGRFVLFF. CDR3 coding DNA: TGTGCCAGCAGCCAAGAAACCCGGACAGGCCGCGGTCGGTTTGTGCTGTTTTTT.

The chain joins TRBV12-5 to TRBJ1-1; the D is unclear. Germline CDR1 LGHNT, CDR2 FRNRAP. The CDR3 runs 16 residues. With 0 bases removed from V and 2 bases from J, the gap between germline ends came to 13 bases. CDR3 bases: TGTGCTAGTGGTTTGGTAGTAACAGCCGTTAACACTGAAGCTTTCTTT. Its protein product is CASGLVVTAVNTEAFF. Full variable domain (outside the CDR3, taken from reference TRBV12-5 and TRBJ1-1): DARVTQTPRHKVTEMGQEVTMRCQPILGHNTVFWYRQTMMQGLELLAYFRNRAPLDDSGMPKDRFSAEMPDATLATLKIQPSEPRDSAVYFCASGLVVTAVNTEAFFGQGTRLTVV.

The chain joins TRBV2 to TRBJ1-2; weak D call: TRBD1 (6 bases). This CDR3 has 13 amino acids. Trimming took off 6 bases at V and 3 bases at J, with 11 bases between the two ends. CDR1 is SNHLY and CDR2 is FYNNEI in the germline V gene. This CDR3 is CASSPRQDYGYTF. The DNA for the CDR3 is TGTGCCAGCAGCCCTCGACAGGACTATGGCTACACCTTC. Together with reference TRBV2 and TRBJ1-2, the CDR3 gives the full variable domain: EPEVTQTPSHQVTQMGQEVILRCVPISNHLYFYWYRQILGQKVEFLVSFYNNEISEKSEIFDDQFSVERPDGSNFTLKIRSTKLEDSAMYFCASSPRQDYGYTFGSGTRLTVV.

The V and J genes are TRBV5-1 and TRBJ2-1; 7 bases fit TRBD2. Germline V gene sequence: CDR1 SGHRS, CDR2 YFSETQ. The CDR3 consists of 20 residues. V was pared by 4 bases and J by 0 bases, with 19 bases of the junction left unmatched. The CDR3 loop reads CASSGIAGGRPSSSYNEQFF. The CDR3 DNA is TGCGCCAGCAGCGGGATCGCCGGGGGGAGGCCTTCAAGCTCCTACAATGAGCAGTTCTTC.

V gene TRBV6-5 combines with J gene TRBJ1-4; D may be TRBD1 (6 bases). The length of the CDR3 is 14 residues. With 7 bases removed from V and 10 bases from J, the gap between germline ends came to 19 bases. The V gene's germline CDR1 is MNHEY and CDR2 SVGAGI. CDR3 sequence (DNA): TGTGCCAGCACCCCGGGGGGGCCTGTAGGAAAACTGTTTTTT. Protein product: CASTPGGPVGKLFF.

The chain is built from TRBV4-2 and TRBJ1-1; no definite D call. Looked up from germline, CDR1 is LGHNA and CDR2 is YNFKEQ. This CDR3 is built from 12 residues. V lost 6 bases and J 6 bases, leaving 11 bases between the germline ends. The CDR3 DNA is TGTGCCAGCAGTACTAACGGGGCTGAAGCTTTCTTT. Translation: CASSTNGAEAFF.

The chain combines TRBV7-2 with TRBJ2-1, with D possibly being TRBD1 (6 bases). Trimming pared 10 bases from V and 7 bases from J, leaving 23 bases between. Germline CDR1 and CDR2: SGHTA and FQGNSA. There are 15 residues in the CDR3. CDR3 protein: CATRSGGRVFNEQFF. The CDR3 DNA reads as TGTGCCACTCGAAGTGGGGGCCGGGTATTTAATGAGCAGTTCTTC.

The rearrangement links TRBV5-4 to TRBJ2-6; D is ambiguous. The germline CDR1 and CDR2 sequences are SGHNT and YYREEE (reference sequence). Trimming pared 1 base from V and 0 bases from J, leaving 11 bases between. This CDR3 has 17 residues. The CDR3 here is CASSLSGPISGANVLTF. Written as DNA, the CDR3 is TGTGCCAGCAGCTTGTCGGGTCCAATCTCTGGGGCCAACGTCCTGACTTTC.

DNA of the CDR3: TGTGCCAGCAGCTTAACGGCAGGGGTAAATGAAAAACTGTTTTTT. Translating gives CASSLTAGVNEKLFF. J is TRBJ1-4 and V is TRBV11-2; tentatively, D is TRBD1 (6 bases). CDR3 length equals 15 residues. V gave up 2 bases and J gave up 5 bases, with 12 bases separating them. The germline CDR1 and CDR2 sequences are SGHAT and FQNNGV.

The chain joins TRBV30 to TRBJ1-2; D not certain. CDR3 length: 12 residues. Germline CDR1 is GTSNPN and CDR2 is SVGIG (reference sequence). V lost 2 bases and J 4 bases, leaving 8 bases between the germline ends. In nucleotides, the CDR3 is TGTGCCTGGAGTCCCGGGAGCTATGGCTACACCTTC. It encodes CAWSPGSYGYTF.

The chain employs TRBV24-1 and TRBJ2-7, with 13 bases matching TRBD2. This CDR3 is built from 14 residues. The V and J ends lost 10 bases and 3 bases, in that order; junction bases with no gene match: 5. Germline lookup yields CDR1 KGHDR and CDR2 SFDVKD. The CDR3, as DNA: TGTGCCACGCGGACTAGCGGGAGAAGCTACGAGCAGTACGTC. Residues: CATRTSGRSYEQYV.

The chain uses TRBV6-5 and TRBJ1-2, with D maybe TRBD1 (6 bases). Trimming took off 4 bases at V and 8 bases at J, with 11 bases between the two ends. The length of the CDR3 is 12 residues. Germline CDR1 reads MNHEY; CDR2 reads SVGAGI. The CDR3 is CASSLGGGGYTF. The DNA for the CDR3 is TGTGCCAGCAGTTTAGGGGGGGGAGGCTACACCTTC.

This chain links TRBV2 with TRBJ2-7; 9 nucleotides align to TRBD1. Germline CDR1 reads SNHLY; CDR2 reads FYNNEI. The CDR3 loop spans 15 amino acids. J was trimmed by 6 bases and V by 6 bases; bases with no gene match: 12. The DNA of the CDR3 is TGTGCCAGCAGCCCACCGGTGAACAGGGGGCCCGAGCAGTACGTC. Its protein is CASSPPVNRGPEQYV.

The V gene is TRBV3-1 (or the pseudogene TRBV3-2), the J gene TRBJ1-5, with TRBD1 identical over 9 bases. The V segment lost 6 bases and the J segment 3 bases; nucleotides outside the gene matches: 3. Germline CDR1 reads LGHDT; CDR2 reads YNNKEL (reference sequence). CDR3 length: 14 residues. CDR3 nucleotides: TGTGCCAGCAGTAGGGACAGGGTCAATCAGCCCCAGCATTTT. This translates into CASSRDRVNQPQHF.

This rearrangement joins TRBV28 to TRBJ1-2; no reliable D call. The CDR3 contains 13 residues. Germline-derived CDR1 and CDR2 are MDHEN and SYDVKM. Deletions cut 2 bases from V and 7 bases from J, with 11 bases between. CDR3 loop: CASSLLPESGYTF. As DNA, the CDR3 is TGTGCCAGCAGTTTACTCCCTGAGAGTGGCTACACCTTC.

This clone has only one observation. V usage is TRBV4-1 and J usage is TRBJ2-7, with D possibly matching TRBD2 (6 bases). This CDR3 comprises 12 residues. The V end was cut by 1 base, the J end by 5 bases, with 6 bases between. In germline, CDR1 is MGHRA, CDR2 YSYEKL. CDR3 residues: CASSQAGDEQYF. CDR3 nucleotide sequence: TGCGCCAGCAGCCAAGCGGGGGACGAGCAGTACTTC.

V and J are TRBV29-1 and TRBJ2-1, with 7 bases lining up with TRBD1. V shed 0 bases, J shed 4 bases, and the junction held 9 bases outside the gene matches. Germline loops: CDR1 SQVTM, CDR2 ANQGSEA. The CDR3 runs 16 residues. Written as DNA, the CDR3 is TGCAGCGTTGAAGATCAAGAGACAGGGATATACAATGAGCAGTTCTTC. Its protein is CSVEDQETGIYNEQFF.

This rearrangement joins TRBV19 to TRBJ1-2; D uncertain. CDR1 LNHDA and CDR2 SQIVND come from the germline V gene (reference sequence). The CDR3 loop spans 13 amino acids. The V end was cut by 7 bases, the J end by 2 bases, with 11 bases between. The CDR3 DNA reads TGTGCCAGTAATTTCAACAGAAACTATGGCTACACCTTC. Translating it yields CASNFNRNYGYTF.

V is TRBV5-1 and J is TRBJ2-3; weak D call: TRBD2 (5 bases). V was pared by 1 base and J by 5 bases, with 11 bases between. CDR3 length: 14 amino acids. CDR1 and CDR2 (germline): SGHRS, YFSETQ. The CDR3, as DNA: TGCGCCAGCAGCTTGCGCGGACTCCAAGATACGCAGTATTTT. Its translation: CASSLRGLQDTQYF.

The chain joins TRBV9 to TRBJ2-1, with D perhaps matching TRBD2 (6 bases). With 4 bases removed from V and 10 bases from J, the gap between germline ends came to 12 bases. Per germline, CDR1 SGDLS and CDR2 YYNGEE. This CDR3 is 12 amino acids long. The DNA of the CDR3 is TGTGCCAGCAGCATATGGGCGGGGGAGCAGTTCTTC. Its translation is CASSIWAGEQFF.

DNA for the CDR3: TGTGCCAGCAGCCTCATGGAGGTAGGCTCCTACGAGCAGTACTTC. Translated: CASSLMEVGSYEQYF. V gene TRBV7-6 combines with J gene TRBJ2-7; the D gene is possibly TRBD2 (5 bases). The germline gives CDR1 SGHVS, CDR2 FNYEAQ. V was pared by 5 bases and J by 0 bases, with 14 bases between. The CDR3 spans 15 residues.

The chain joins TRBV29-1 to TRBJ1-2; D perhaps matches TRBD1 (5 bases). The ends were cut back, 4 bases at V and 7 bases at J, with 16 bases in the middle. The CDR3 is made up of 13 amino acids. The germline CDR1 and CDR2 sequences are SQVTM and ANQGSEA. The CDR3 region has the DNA TGCAGCGTTGCAGGAGTCAGGGCGGCTGGCTACACCTTC. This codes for CSVAGVRAAGYTF. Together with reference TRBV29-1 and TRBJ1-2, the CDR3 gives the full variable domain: SAVISQKPSRDICQRGTSLTIQCQVDSQVTMMFWYRQQPGQSLTLIATANQGSEATYESGFVIDKFPISRPNLTFSTLTVSNMSPEDSSIYLCSVAGVRAAGYTFGSGTRLTVV.

The CDR3 protein is CASSTPGIGVGGELFF. CDR3 nucleotide sequence: TGTGCCAGCAGTACGCCCGGGATAGGAGTAGGCGGGGAGCTGTTTTTT. The chain recombines TRBV28 with TRBJ2-2, with D maybe TRBD2 (5 bases). The CDR3 extends over 16 amino acids. Germline values: CDR1 MDHEN, CDR2 SYDVKM. V dropped 5 bases and J dropped 7 bases, with 20 bases sitting between them.

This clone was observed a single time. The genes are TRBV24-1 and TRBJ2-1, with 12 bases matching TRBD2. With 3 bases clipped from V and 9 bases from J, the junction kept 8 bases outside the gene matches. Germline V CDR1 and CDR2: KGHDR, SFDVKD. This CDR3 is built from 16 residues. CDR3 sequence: CATSDHASGRAAEQFF. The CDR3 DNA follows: TGTGCCACCAGTGATCATGCTAGCGGGAGGGCGGCTGAGCAGTTCTTC.